Shown below are 6 T cell receptor beta chains from a single sample sequenced in a study of T cells in Graves' hyperthyroidism and ophthalmopathy. What was amplified from RNA transcripts were TCR beta CDR3 regions. A set of HTBI primers served as the primers for a first-round RT-PCR of the TCR CDR3. Each CDR3 protein gets one entry after TCRdb re-called the multiplex PCR reads with MiXCR. This table has 500,000 to 800,000 distinct CDR3 sequences, more than 12% appearing once. The sequenced material came from blood. The receptors come from a woman in her fifties or sixties with Graves' ophthalmopathy.

This chain joins TRBV15 and TRBJ1-1; D is uncertain. Germline V lookup: CDR1 LNHNV, CDR2 YYDKDF (reference sequence). V was cut by 4 bases and J by 6 bases, with 12 bases left in between. The CDR3 spans 13 residues. CDR3 sequence (DNA): TGTGCCACCAGCAAGACTGTACCCCCTGAAGCTTTCTTT. This encodes CATSKTVPPEAFF.

This clonotype occurred many times. This rearrangement joins TRBV5-1 to TRBJ2-1; a weak D match, TRBD2 (5 bases). V shed 6 bases and J shed 5 bases, with 15 bases lying between them. The CDR3 length is 14 residues. The germline V gene has CDR1 SGHRS and CDR2 YFSETQ. CDR3 loop: CASTPDGNNNEQFF. CDR3 bases: TGCGCCAGCACCCCGGACGGGAATAACAATGAGCAGTTCTTC.

The genes are TRBV24-1 and TRBJ2-5; weak D call: TRBD2 (6 bases). V was trimmed by 6 bases and J by 5 bases, leaving 15 bases between them. Germline values: CDR1 KGHDR, CDR2 SFDVKD. CDR3 length equals 14 residues. The DNA for the CDR3 is TGTGCCACCAGTTTGAGCGGGTCTGGGGAGACCCAGTACTTC. Translating it yields CATSLSGSGETQYF.

Many counts were recorded for this clonotype. The V and J genes are TRBV5-1 and TRBJ1-4; D is ambiguous. The CDR3 totals 13 residues. Trimming left V 1 base short and J 4 bases short, with 5 bases between. Germline-derived CDR1 and CDR2 are SGHRS and YFSETQ. As DNA, the CDR3 is TGCGCCAGCAGCTTGTTCGATAATGAAAAACTGTTTTTT. It specifies CASSLFDNEKLFF.

The chain combines TRBV3-1 with TRBJ2-1; TRBD2 is a possible D gene (6 bases). Trimming pared 0 bases from V and 2 bases from J, leaving 14 bases between. The germline CDR1 and CDR2 sequences are LGHDT and YNNKEL (reference sequence). The CDR3 loop spans 17 amino acids. The CDR3 loop reads CASSQDLIAGTYNEQFF. CDR3 bases: TGTGCCAGCAGCCAAGATCTAATTGCGGGGACCTACAATGAGCAGTTCTTC.

The chain has TRBV4-3 and TRBJ1-1; D is unclear. Germline V gene lookup returns CDR1 LGHNA and CDR2 YSLEER. This CDR3 comprises 14 residues. The V end was cut by 0 bases, the J end by 1 base, with 6 bases between. The CDR3 protein is CASSQEAKNTEAFF. The CDR3 region has the DNA TGCGCCAGCAGCCAAGAGGCAAAGAACACTGAAGCTTTCTTT.